The T cell receptor beta chain under discussion was sequenced for a study of blood T cell repertoires in COVID-19. Turning to the study itself: Specimens from acute and convalescent COVID-19 originated in the United States, Italy and Spain. T cells, B-cell-depleted T cells, or PBMCs provided the cDNA or gDNA that served as material.

In the study's own analysis: Amplifying reference gene primers gave estimates of nucleated cell counts. The method was immunoSEQ multiplex PCR; TCRdb's version includes in-frame clones alone and lacks a portion of them. The V and J calls and clone size were taken over from that table, and D and trimming were inferred from the DNA. The sample lists around 160,000 clones; approximately 86% were seen once. This CDR3 comprises 13 residues. Per the germline V gene, CDR1 is MDHEN and CDR2 is SYDVKM. V was clipped by 5 bases and J by 1 base, with 3 bases between them. Each exposed participant met a COVID-19 case in the 2 weeks preceding study entry.

The clonotype originates from a woman aged 40 to 50 who had been exposed to COVID-19. This rearrangement joins TRBV28 to TRBJ2-6, with D unresolved. The sequenced material came from PBMCs or T cells enriched from blood (not recorded which). The CDR3 DNA reads as TGTGCCAGCAGTCAATCTGGGGCCAACGTCCTGACTTTC. Protein product: CASSQSGANVLTF.